These 18 T cell receptor beta chains share one sample of origin, sequenced in a study of OX40 agonist ivuxolimab in advanced cancers. Libraries were prepared by immunoSEQ multiplex PCR; TCRdb keeps only in-frame clonotypes and omits some of them. The sample has about 56,000 clones; 80% to 95% are singletons. Sequenced here: CD4+ or CD8+ T cells sorted from blood, sampled in a trial of the OX40 agonist ivuxolimab. These TCRs come from an adult with an advanced solid tumor such as melanoma, head and neck, liver or kidney cancer.

This chain joins TRBV27 and TRBJ2-4; 11 nucleotides align to TRBD1. Trimming removed 6 bases from V and 6 bases from J; junction bases left unmatched: 4. Germline V CDR1 and CDR2: MNHEY, SMNVEV (reference sequence). There are 14 residues in the CDR3. The CDR3 sequence: CASSPGTGGNIQYF. The CDR3 bases are TGTGCCAGCAGCCCCGGGACAGGGGGAAACATTCAGTACTTC.

The chain links TRBV5-8 to TRBJ2-2; maybe TRBD2 (6 bases). Trimming cost V 3 bases and J 6 bases, with 15 bases left between them. CDR3 length equals 15 residues. CDR1 is SGHTS, CDR2 YDEGEE, per germline. For the CDR3, the DNA is TGTGCCAGCAGCTCGGCGACTAGATCGGCCGGGGAGCTGTTTTTT. It encodes CASSSATRSAGELFF. Drawing the rest from reference TRBV5-8 and TRBJ2-2, the complete variable domain is EAGVTQSPTHLIKTRGQQATLRCSPISGHTSVYWYQQALGLGLQFLLWYDEGEERNRGNFPPRFSGRQFPNYSSELNVNALELEDSALYLCASSSATRSAGELFFGEGSRLTVL.

V is TRBV7-2 and J is TRBJ2-3; D perhaps matches TRBD2 (5 bases). The germline V gene encodes CDR1 SGHTA and CDR2 FQGNSA. V was cut by 7 bases and J by 1 base, with 12 bases left in between. This CDR3 region has 14 residues. The CDR3 protein is CASTQVGGTDTQYF. CDR3 sequence (DNA): TGTGCCAGCACCCAGGTCGGGGGCACAGATACGCAGTATTTT.

This chain joins TRBV7-9 and TRBJ2-7; 7 positions match TRBD2. The trim removed 0 bases at V and 0 bases at J, leaving 2 bases unmatched. The CDR3 consists of 15 residues. The V gene's germline CDR1 is SEHNR and CDR2 FQNEAQ (reference sequence). Here the CDR3 reads CASSLAAGSSYEQYF. CDR3 bases: TGTGCCAGCAGCTTAGCAGCGGGGAGCTCCTACGAGCAGTACTTC.

A word on this clone: Different DNA sequences within this sample yield the same CDR3. This chain links TRBV19 with TRBJ2-1; 10 nucleotides align to TRBD2. Germline V lookup: CDR1 LNHDA, CDR2 SQIVND (reference sequence). V was pared by 3 bases and J by 7 bases, with 6 bases of the junction left unmatched. The CDR3 spans 15 residues. CDR3 region: CASSILAGAENEQFF. CDR3 DNA sequence: TGTGCCAGTAGTATCCTAGCGGGAGCAGAAAATGAGCAGTTCTTC.

The rearrangement links TRBV7-9 to TRBJ2-1; D is possibly TRBD2 (6 bases). The CDR3 runs 16 residues. Germline V lookup: CDR1 SEHNR, CDR2 FQNEAQ (reference sequence). V dropped 0 bases and J dropped 2 bases, with 11 bases sitting between them. The CDR3 DNA follows: TGTGCCAGCAGCTTAGCTCGCGGGGTAACCTACAATGAGCAGTTCTTC. This translates into CASSLARGVTYNEQFF.

This sequence joins TRBV19 and TRBJ1-5; 8 nucleotides line up with TRBD1. V shed 6 bases, J shed 4 bases, and the junction held 17 bases outside the gene matches. The germline CDR1 and CDR2 sequences are LNHDA and SQIVND (reference sequence). The length of the CDR3 is 18 residues. This chain's CDR3 is CASSRTPGGAGVNQPQHF. The CDR3 DNA follows: TGTGCCAGTAGCCGCACCCCAGGGGGCGCGGGAGTTAATCAGCCCCAGCATTTT. Variable domain in full (rest from reference TRBV19 and TRBJ1-5): DGGITQSPKYLFRKEGQNVTLSCEQNLNHDAMYWYRQDPGQGLRLIYYSQIVNDFQKGDIAEGYSVSREKKESFPLTVTSAQKNPTAFYLCASSRTPGGAGVNQPQHFGDGTRLSIL.

The rearrangement joins TRBV2 to TRBJ2-1; 8 positions agree with TRBD1. Germline-derived CDR1 and CDR2 are SNHLY and FYNNEI. V shed 2 bases, J shed 7 bases, and the junction held 7 bases outside the gene matches. The CDR3 has 15 amino acids. CDR3 sequence: CASSELRQGMNEQFF. CDR3 sequence (DNA): TGTGCCAGCAGTGAACTGCGACAGGGGATGAATGAGCAGTTCTTC.

This clone was counted once. This chain connects TRBV2 to TRBJ2-7; 7 bases line up with TRBD1. The germline V gene encodes CDR1 SNHLY and CDR2 FYNNEI. V was clipped by 5 bases and J by 6 bases; unmatched bases: 1. The CDR3 extends over 11 amino acids. The CDR3 DNA follows: TGTGCCAGCAGTTACAGGGGCGAGCAGTACTTC. Translation: CASSYRGEQYF. The whole variable domain, remainder taken from reference TRBV2 and TRBJ2-7, is EPEVTQTPSHQVTQMGQEVILRCVPISNHLYFYWYRQILGQKVEFLVSFYNNEISEKSEIFDDQFSVERPDGSNFTLKIRSTKLEDSAMYFCASSYRGEQYFGPGTRLTVT.

The chain links TRBV19 to TRBJ1-5, with D unclear. The CDR3 has 16 residues. V lost 5 bases to trimming and J lost 0 bases, with 14 bases between them. The germline V gene encodes CDR1 LNHDA and CDR2 SQIVND (reference sequence). For the CDR3, the DNA is TGTGCCAGTAGTCCCCGCGGAGGGTATAGCAATCAGCCCCAGCATTTT. Residues: CASSPRGGYSNQPQHF.

J is TRBJ1-1 and V is TRBV5-4, with D perhaps TRBD1 (5 bases). Germline lookup yields CDR1 SGHNT and CDR2 YYREEE (reference sequence). V dropped 6 bases and J dropped 0 bases, with 12 bases sitting between them. This CDR3 region has 14 residues. The CDR3 protein is CASNLGQMNTEAFF. The CDR3 region has the DNA TGTGCCAGCAACCTGGGGCAGATGAACACTGAAGCTTTCTTT. Full variable domain (outside the CDR3, taken from reference TRBV5-4 and TRBJ1-1): ETGVTQSPTHLIKTRGQQVTLRCSSQSGHNTVSWYQQALGQGPQFIFQYYREEENGRGNFPPRFSGLQFPNYSSELNVNALELDDSALYLCASNLGQMNTEAFFGQGTRLTVV.

The chain uses TRBV11-2 and TRBJ2-1; D is uncertain. Per germline, CDR1 SGHAT and CDR2 FQNNGV. This CDR3 contains 14 residues. Trimming cost V 0 bases and J 4 bases, with 7 bases left between them. This CDR3 reads CASSLDRLYNEQFF. The CDR3 nucleotides are TGTGCCAGCAGCTTAGACAGGCTGTACAATGAGCAGTTCTTC. Looking up the rest from reference TRBV11-2 and TRBJ2-1 gives the full variable domain: EAGVAQSPRYKIIEKRQSVAFWCNPISGHATLYWYQQILGQGPKLLIQFQNNGVVDDSQLPKDRFSAERLKGVDSTLKIQPAKLEDSAVYLCASSLDRLYNEQFFGPGTRLTVL.

The chain recombines TRBV4-2 with TRBJ1-2; 7 positions match TRBD1. V shed 2 bases and J 7 bases; nucleotides not matched to a gene: 7. The CDR3 is made up of 14 amino acids. The germline CDR1 and CDR2 sequences are LGHNA and YNFKEQ. CDR3 sequence: CASSQTQGTAGYTF. The CDR3 bases are TGTGCCAGCAGCCAAACACAGGGGACTGCTGGCTACACCTTC.

V is TRBV28 and J is TRBJ2-7; D unclear. The V and J ends lost 1 base and 3 bases respectively, with 16 bases between them. This CDR3 spans 16 amino acids. Germline-derived CDR1 and CDR2 are MDHEN and SYDVKM. CDR3 nucleotide sequence: TGTGCCAGCAGTTTATCCCCTTATAAAAGGGTCTACGAGCAGTACTTC. Its protein is CASSLSPYKRVYEQYF.

The genes are TRBV6-1 and TRBJ1-5, with 8 bases identical to TRBD1. Per germline, CDR1 MNHNS and CDR2 SASEGT. The CDR3 contains 16 residues. V gave up 2 bases and J gave up 6 bases; unmatched junction bases: 9. The CDR3 nucleotides are TGTGCCAGCAGTGAACTGGGGACAGGCGTCGTTCAGCCCCAGCATTTT. Translated: CASSELGTGVVQPQHF.

In regard to this clone: A read error may produce the germline difference seen at one junction end. This chain connects TRBV30 to TRBJ2-4; D possibly corresponds to TRBD1 (5 bases). The CDR3 runs to 10 residues. The germline CDR1 and CDR2 sequences are GTSNPN and SVGIG (reference sequence). CDR3 nucleotide sequence: TGTGCCTCGGTAGGCAGGGCGATAATCTTC. Translating it yields CASVGRAIIF.

This clone was recorded a few times. This chain joins TRBV7-9 and TRBJ1-2; the D is unclear. The CDR3 length is 13 residues. In germline, CDR1 is SEHNR, CDR2 FQNEAQ (reference sequence). Trimming pared 1 base from V and 4 bases from J, leaving 7 bases between. The CDR3 nucleotides are TGTGCCAGCAGCTTAGGGCAGAGCTATGGCTACACCTTC. The encoded protein is CASSLGQSYGYTF.

This chain links TRBV28 with TRBJ1-1; TRBD1 agrees at 7 bases. Germline CDR1 reads MDHEN; CDR2 reads SYDVKM. The junction had 12 bases not matched to a gene; V was cut back by 5 bases and J by 0 bases. The CDR3 totals 17 residues. CDR3 amino acids: CASSPQGQVLMNTEAFF. CDR3 nucleotide sequence: TGTGCCAGCAGTCCCCAAGGACAGGTCCTAATGAACACTGAAGCTTTCTTT.